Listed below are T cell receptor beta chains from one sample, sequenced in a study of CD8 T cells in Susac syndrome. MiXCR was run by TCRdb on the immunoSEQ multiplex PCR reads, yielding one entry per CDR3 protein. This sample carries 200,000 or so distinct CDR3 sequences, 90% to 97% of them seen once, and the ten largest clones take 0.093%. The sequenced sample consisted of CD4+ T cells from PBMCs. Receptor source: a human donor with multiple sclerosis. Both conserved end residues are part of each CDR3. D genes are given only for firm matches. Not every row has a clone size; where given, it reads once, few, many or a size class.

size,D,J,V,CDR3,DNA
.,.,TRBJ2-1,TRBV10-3,CAITQDSSNEQFF,TGTGCCATCACACAGGACAGTTCCAATGAGCAGTTCTTC
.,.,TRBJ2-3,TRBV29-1,CSVEADTSTDTQYF,TGCAGCGTTGAGGCAGATACTAGCACAGATACGCAGTATTTT
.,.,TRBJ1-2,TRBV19,CASSMEGLPFKYTF,TGTGCCAGTAGTATGGAGGGCCTTCCATTTAAGTACACCTTC
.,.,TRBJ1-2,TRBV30,CAWSRTDYGYTF,TGTGCCTGGAGCCGGACAGACTATGGCTACACCTTC
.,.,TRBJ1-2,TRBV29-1,CSAARGDYGYTF,TGCAGCGCCGCCAGGGGAGACTATGGCTACACCTTC
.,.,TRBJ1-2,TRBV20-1,CSARDLGDGYTF,TGCAGTGCTAGAGATCTAGGGGATGGCTACACCTTC
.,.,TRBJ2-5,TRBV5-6,CASSSIDSQETQYF,TGTGCCAGCAGCTCCATAGACAGTCAAGAGACCCAGTACTTC
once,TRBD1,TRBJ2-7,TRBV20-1,CSARVDRVSYEQYF,TGCAGTGCTAGAGTGGACAGGGTCTCCTACGAGCAGTACTTC
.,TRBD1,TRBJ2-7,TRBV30,CAWSGTGFRSYEQYF,TGTGCCTGGAGTGGGACAGGGTTCCGCTCCTACGAGCAGTACTTC
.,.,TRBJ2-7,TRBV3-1,CASSQAGVPPDEQYF,TGTGCCAGCAGCCAAGCGGGGGTCCCACCTGACGAGCAGTACTTC
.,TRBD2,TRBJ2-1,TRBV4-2,CASSRSGLGISKEQFF,TGTGCCAGCAGCCGCTCGGGACTAGGCATCTCTAAGGAGCAGTTCTTC
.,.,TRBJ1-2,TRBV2,CASSERNYGYTF,TGTGCCAGCAGTGAGCGTAACTATGGCTACACCTTC
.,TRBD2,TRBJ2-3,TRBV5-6,CASSFRVSGVTDTQYF,TGTGCCAGCAGCTTCCGAGTTAGCGGGGTAACAGATACGCAGTATTTT
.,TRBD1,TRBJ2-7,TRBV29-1,CSVAGTVSYEQYF,TGCAGCGTTGCCGGGACAGTTTCCTACGAGCAGTACTTC
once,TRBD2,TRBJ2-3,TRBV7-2,CASRGPGGGTDTQYF,TGTGCCAGCAGGGGCCCGGGGGGGGGCACAGATACGCAGTATTTT
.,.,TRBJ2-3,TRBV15,CATSRDPFRGGGDTQYF,TGTGCCACCAGCAGAGATCCCTTTAGGGGGGGAGGAGATACGCAGTATTTT
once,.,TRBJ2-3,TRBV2,CASSEGLIGRDTQYF,TGTGCCAGCAGTGAAGGGTTGATAGGGCGAGATACGCAGTATTTT
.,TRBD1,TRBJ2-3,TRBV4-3,CASSQEGTGGPDTQYF,TGCGCCAGCAGCCAAGAAGGGACAGGGGGCCCAGATACGCAGTATTTT
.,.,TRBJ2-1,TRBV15,CATSNLQGRNEQFF,TGTGCCACCAGCAACCTACAGGGGAGGAATGAGCAGTTCTTC
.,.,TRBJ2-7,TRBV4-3,CASSQEVRGYGEQYF,TGCGCCAGCAGCCAAGAGGTCCGGGGGTACGGCGAGCAGTACTTC
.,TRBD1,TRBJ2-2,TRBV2,CASRSPGQGAGELFF,TGTGCCAGCAGGAGCCCCGGACAGGGCGCCGGGGAGCTGTTTTTT
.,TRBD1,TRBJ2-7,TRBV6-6,CASSGGQVGEQYF,TGTGCCAGCAGTGGCGGACAGGTTGGCGAGCAGTACTTC
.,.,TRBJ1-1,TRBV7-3,CASSLMGGKLSTEAFF,TGTGCCAGCAGCTTAATGGGGGGGAAGCTATCTACTGAAGCTTTCTTT
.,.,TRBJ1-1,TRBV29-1,CSVGGPRAFF,TGCAGCGTTGGGGGGCCAAGGGCTTTCTTT
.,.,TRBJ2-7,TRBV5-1,CASSRAGQAYEQYF,TGCGCCAGCAGCCGGGCGGGACAAGCCTACGAGCAGTACTTC
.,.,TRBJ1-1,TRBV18,CASSPSGTGNTEAFF,TGTGCCAGCTCACCGTCCGGGACCGGGAACACTGAAGCTTTCTTT
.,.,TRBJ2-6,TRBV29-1,CSAETGANVLTF,TGCAGCGCCGAGACAGGGGCCAACGTCCTGACTTTC